These 14 T cell receptor beta chains originate from one sample sequenced in a study of early T cells in non-severe SARS-CoV-2 infection. Each CDR3 protein is one row after TCRdb ran MiXCR on the 5' RACE reads. The sample contains 75,000 to 100,000 distinct CDR3 sequences, roughly 17% of which appear only once. The sample comprised whole blood. All receptors derive from an adult who was a healthcare worker with PCR-confirmed SARS-CoV-2 infection or an uninfected control (not recorded which).

Many counts were recorded for this clonotype. The chain has TRBV10-3 and TRBJ2-7; D is ambiguous. Trimming pared 0 bases from V and 0 bases from J, leaving 9 bases between. The CDR3 is 15 residues long. Germline-derived CDR1 and CDR2 are ENHRY and SYGVKD. The CDR3 here is CAISESAGPSYEQYF. The CDR3 nucleotides are TGTGCCATCAGTGAGTCGGCAGGTCCCTCCTACGAGCAGTACTTC.

This clonotype was detected only a few times. This chain uses TRBV29-1 with TRBJ1-5; no reliable D call. The ends were cut back, 5 bases at V and 5 bases at J, with 13 bases in the middle. The CDR3 spans 13 residues. Per the germline V gene, CDR1 is SQVTM and CDR2 is ANQGSEA. The DNA of the CDR3 is TGCAGCGTTAAAGTGCGGCGTGATCAGCCCCAGCATTTT. It codes for CSVKVRRDQPQHF.

The chain is built from TRBV5-1 and TRBJ2-3, with 7 bases identical to TRBD2. V trimming: 4 bases; J trimming: 7 bases; junction bases outside the gene matches: 12. Germline loops: CDR1 SGHRS, CDR2 YFSETQ. This CDR3 has 15 residues. CDR3 nucleotide sequence: TGCGCCAGCAGCCAGACGGGAGGAGGCTCGAATACGCAGTATTTT. The encoded protein is CASSQTGGGSNTQYF.

The V gene is TRBV27, the J gene TRBJ1-2; 8 bases line up with TRBD1. Germline loops: CDR1 MNHEY, CDR2 SMNVEV (reference sequence). The CDR3 runs 16 residues. V lost 7 bases and J lost 5; bases outside the gene matches: 15. The CDR3 DNA follows: TGTGCCAGCACACGGACAGGGAGGGATGTACAATATGGCTACACCTTC. Translating it yields CASTRTGRDVQYGYTF.

This clonotype is deemed medium-sized (0.01 to 0.1%). CDR3 sequence reads: CASRHIPGGVEQYF. Here the CDR3 DNA reads TGTGCCAGCAGACACATCCCGGGAGGGGTCGAGCAGTACTTC. The V and J genes are TRBV11-2 and TRBJ2-7, with 8 bases aligning to TRBD2. Per the germline V gene, CDR1 is SGHAT and CDR2 is FQNNGV. CDR3 length: 14 residues. J was trimmed by 6 bases and V by 6 bases; bases with no gene match: 10. The full variable domain, with the rest looked up from reference TRBV11-2 and TRBJ2-7, is EAGVAQSPRYKIIEKRQSVAFWCNPISGHATLYWYQQILGQGPKLLIQFQNNGVVDDSQLPKDRFSAERLKGVDSTLKIQPAKLEDSAVYLCASRHIPGGVEQYFGPGTRLTVT.

This clonotype was detected only a few times. This chain joins TRBV2 and TRBJ2-7, with D tentatively TRBD1 (6 bases). V was shortened by 2 bases and J by 1 base, with 9 bases between the two germline ends. This CDR3 spans 14 amino acids. From germline, CDR1 is SNHLY and CDR2 FYNNEI. This CDR3 is CASSEQGTSYEQYF. In nucleotides, the CDR3 is TGTGCCAGCAGTGAACAAGGGACATCCTACGAGCAGTACTTC. Variable domain in full (rest from reference TRBV2 and TRBJ2-7): EPEVTQTPSHQVTQMGQEVILRCVPISNHLYFYWYRQILGQKVEFLVSFYNNEISEKSEIFDDQFSVERPDGSNFTLKIRSTKLEDSAMYFCASSEQGTSYEQYFGPGTRLTVT.

This clonotype was seen only a few times. The chain couples TRBV28 to TRBJ2-2; possibly TRBD1 for D (5 bases). Germline loops: CDR1 MDHEN, CDR2 SYDVKM. The CDR3 runs to 15 residues. The V end lost 7 bases, the J end lost 1 base, and 13 bases lay between the germline ends. The CDR3 region has the DNA TGTGCCAGCATGACCGGGCAGGGGAACACCGGGGAGCTGTTTTTT. Its translation: CASMTGQGNTGELFF.

This chain joins TRBV18 and TRBJ2-1; D uncertain. This CDR3 region has 12 residues. Trimming removed 3 bases from V and 10 bases from J, with 10 bases in between. Germline V CDR1 and CDR2: KGHSH, LQKENI. CDR3 nucleotide sequence: TGTGCCAGCTCACCCCCCCCTGGGGAGCAGTTCTTC. Translating gives CASSPPPGEQFF. Together with reference TRBV18 and TRBJ2-1, the CDR3 gives the full variable domain: NAGVMQNPRHLVRRRGQEARLRCSPMKGHSHVYWYRQLPEEGLKFMVYLQKENIIDESGMPKERFSAEFPKEGPSILRIQQVVRGDSAAYFCASSPPPGEQFFGPGTRLTVL.

The V and J genes are TRBV5-1 and TRBJ2-5; a weak D match, TRBD1 (6 bases). The CDR3 runs to 14 residues. Germline V lookup: CDR1 SGHRS, CDR2 YFSETQ. V lost 4 bases and J lost 3, with 13 bases in between. The DNA of the CDR3 is TGCGCCAGCAGCACGACCAGGGGCGAAGAGACCCAGTACTTC. Its protein is CASSTTRGEETQYF.

This clonotype has at least ten counts. This chain connects TRBV2 to TRBJ2-3; 15 nucleotides align to TRBD2. Germline lookup yields CDR1 SNHLY and CDR2 FYNNEI. The CDR3 covers 17 residues. V lost 6 bases, J lost 5 bases, and 9 bases stayed unmatched. Here the CDR3 DNA reads TGTGCCAGCAGACTCATCGGGACTAGCGGGAGGAGAGATACGCAGTATTTT. Protein sequence: CASRLIGTSGRRDTQYF.

This clonotype was picked up a small number of times. The chain carries TRBV7-2 and TRBJ2-7, with TRBD2 matching 14 bases. The length of the CDR3 is 18 residues. J was trimmed by 0 bases and V by 2 bases; bases with no gene match: 6. From germline, CDR1 is SGHTA and CDR2 FQGNSA. The CDR3 loop reads CASSLRAGTSGGSYEQYF. In DNA, the CDR3 is TGTGCCAGCAGCTTACGCGCCGGGACTAGCGGGGGCTCCTACGAGCAGTACTTC. Supplemented by reference TRBV7-2 and TRBJ2-7, the full variable domain reads GAGVSQSPSNKVTEKGKDVELRCDPISGHTALYWYRQSLGQGLEFLIYFQGNSAPDKSGLPSDRFSAERTGGSVSTLTIQRTQQEDSAVYLCASSLRAGTSGGSYEQYFGPGTRLTVT.

In its sample, this clonotype was seen a few times. The J gene is TRBJ1-4, the V gene TRBV7-2; the match to TRBD1 covers 7 bases. Germline V gene data show CDR1 as SGHTA and CDR2 as FQGNSA. CDR3 length equals 14 residues. J lost 3 bases, V lost 3 bases, and 1 base had no gene match. The CDR3 sequence: CASSFQGANEKLFF. DNA of the CDR3: TGTGCCAGCAGCTTCCAGGGGGCTAATGAAAAACTGTTTTTT.

Details on this clonotype: An end of the junction differs from the germline gene, which may be a read error. The chain has TRBV29-1 and TRBJ2-2; 9 bases align to TRBD2. This CDR3 region has 14 residues. Germline CDR1 is SQVTM and CDR2 is ANQGSEA. Written as DNA, the CDR3 is TGCAGCGTCGAAGGCGGGAGGGGGACCGGGGAGCTGTTTTTT. It is translated as CSVEGGRGTGELFF.

This clonotype was seen at least ten times. The genes are TRBV5-1 and TRBJ2-1, with 15 positions matching TRBD2. Germline CDR1 reads SGHRS; CDR2 reads YFSETQ. The V and J ends lost 4 bases and 5 bases, in that order; junction bases with no gene match: 7. This CDR3 is built from 17 residues. The chain's CDR3 is CASSPRTSGREDNEQFF. The CDR3 DNA follows: TGCGCCAGCAGCCCGAGGACTAGCGGGAGGGAAGACAATGAGCAGTTCTTC.